These 25 T cell receptor beta chains originate from one sample sequenced in a study of blood T cell repertoires in COVID-19. Sequencing was performed with immunoSEQ multiplex PCR; in TCRdb, only in-frame clones are kept and a portion is missing. The data contain about 160,000 clones, 80% to 85% of them singletons. The sample taken for sequencing was peripheral blood. The receptors were sampled from a woman at least 80 years old with active or convalescent COVID-19.

This chain links TRBV4-3 with TRBJ2-2; 8 bases align to TRBD1. This CDR3 region has 14 residues. Unmatched junction bases numbered 8, after V lost 7 bases and J lost 7 bases. Germline assignment: CDR1 LGHNA and CDR2 YSLEER. This CDR3 is CASNGDRGGGELFF. Written as DNA, the CDR3 is TGCGCCAGCAACGGAGACAGGGGAGGCGGGGAGCTGTTTTTT.

The J gene is TRBJ1-1, the V gene TRBV12-3 or TRBV12-4, with unresolved D. The V end lost 7 bases, the J end lost 5 bases, and 14 bases lay between the germline ends. This CDR3 has 13 amino acids. The CDR3 spells CASTLLAGTEAFF. The CDR3 DNA follows: TGTGCCAGCACCCTGTTGGCGGGTACTGAAGCTTTCTTT.

This chain uses TRBV3-1 (or the pseudogene TRBV3-2) with TRBJ1-2, with D perhaps matching TRBD1 (6 bases). Trimming took 6 bases from V and 14 from J, leaving 16 bases between them. Germline V gives CDR1 LGHDT, CDR2 YNNKEL (reference sequence). The CDR3 spans 11 residues. CDR3 sequence reads: CASSGTRSKTF. The CDR3 DNA sequence: TGTGCCAGCAGTGGGACAAGGTCTAAAACCTTC.

The chain is built from TRBV19 and TRBJ2-3, with TRBD1 matching 7 bases. Unmatched junction bases numbered 0, after V lost 3 bases and J lost 0 bases. The CDR3 sequence is 14 residues long. The germline gives CDR1 LNHDA, CDR2 SQIVND (reference sequence). CDR3 coding DNA: TGTGCCAGTAGTATGGGACAGAGCACAGATACGCAGTATTTT. Translating it yields CASSMGQSTDTQYF.

J is TRBJ1-2 and V is TRBV6-6; the match to TRBD1 covers 7 bases. Germline CDR1 and CDR2: MNHNY and SVGAGI (reference sequence). V gave up 6 bases and J gave up 6 bases; unmatched junction bases: 4. This CDR3 comprises 12 residues. The CDR3: CASRSTGDGYTF. The DNA of the CDR3 is TGTGCCAGCAGATCAACAGGGGATGGCTACACCTTC.

The chain recombines TRBV18 with TRBJ1-5; D remains unclear. The CDR3 contains 16 residues. V lost 8 bases and J lost 3, with 20 bases in between. Germline V gene data show CDR1 as KGHSH and CDR2 as LQKENI. Written as DNA, the CDR3 is TGTGCCAGCCTCCTTCTCGGGTCACATCACAATCAGCCCCAGCATTTT. Its translation is CASLLLGSHHNQPQHF.

The chain has TRBV7-2 and TRBJ1-6; tentative D call: TRBD1 (6 bases). V dropped 2 bases and J dropped 5 bases, with 16 bases sitting between them. CDR1 and CDR2 (germline): SGHTA, FQGNSA. The CDR3 spans 17 residues. The CDR3 nucleotides read TGTGCCAGCAGCTTACCCTCGGGGGGGCGGAATAATTCACCCCTCCACTTT. Protein: CASSLPSGGRNNSPLHF.

The chain couples TRBV15 to TRBJ1-2; a weak D match, TRBD1 (5 bases). V dropped 3 bases and J dropped 4 bases, with 12 bases sitting between them. The CDR3 extends over 14 amino acids. Germline CDR1 reads LNHNV; CDR2 reads YYDKDF (reference sequence). This CDR3 is CATSSSLTAYGYTF. CDR3 nucleotide sequence: TGTGCCACCAGCAGCAGCCTGACAGCCTATGGCTACACCTTC.

The gene calls are TRBV11-3 and TRBJ2-1; a possible D gene is TRBD1 (8 bases). V lost 4 bases and J 4 bases, leaving 11 bases between the germline ends. In germline, CDR1 is SGHNT, CDR2 YENEEA. The CDR3 is 14 amino acids. This CDR3 is CASSYRGGYNEQFF. CDR3 DNA: TGTGCCAGCAGCTACAGGGGGGGATACAATGAGCAGTTCTTC.

The V call is TRBV12-5, the J call TRBJ1-1, with a possible D match to TRBD1 (5 bases). Trimming removed 0 bases at V and 1 base at J, with 9 bases between. Germline V gene data show CDR1 as LGHNT and CDR2 as FRNRAP. CDR3 length equals 15 residues. The CDR3 region has the DNA TGTGCTAGTGGTTTGGTGACAGCCTCGAACACTGAAGCTTTCTTT. The encoded protein is CASGLVTASNTEAFF.

V gene TRBV5-1 combines with J gene TRBJ2-3, with 11 bases matching TRBD2. This CDR3 has 17 residues. The trim removed 4 bases at V and 2 bases at J, leaving 9 bases unmatched. CDR1 is SGHRS and CDR2 is YFSETQ in the germline V gene. CDR3 nucleotides: TGCGCCAGCAGCCCTCTTTCGACTAGCGGGGCCACAGATACGCAGTATTTT. It is translated as CASSPLSTSGATDTQYF.

The chain uses TRBV10-3 and TRBJ2-3; 15 bases fit TRBD2. The length of the CDR3 is 17 residues. Germline V lookup: CDR1 ENHRY, CDR2 SYGVKD. The V and J ends lost 6 bases and 1 base, in that order; junction bases with no gene match: 5. The CDR3 is CAISGTSGGIGTDTQYF. The CDR3 DNA is TGTGCCATCAGCGGGACTAGCGGGGGGATTGGCACAGATACGCAGTATTTT.

V usage is TRBV6-4 and J usage is TRBJ2-1; the D is unclear. This CDR3 contains 12 residues. Germline CDR1 MRHNA, CDR2 SNTAGT. V was shortened by 3 bases and J by 4 bases, with 4 bases between the two germline ends. CDR3 DNA sequence: TGTGCCAGCAGTGATGAGTACAATGAGCAGTTCTTC. Protein: CASSDEYNEQFF.

This clone was recorded at least ten times. The gene calls are TRBV19 and TRBJ1-1; D perhaps matches TRBD1 (5 bases). The CDR3 has 14 amino acids. CDR1 is LNHDA, CDR2 SQIVND, per germline (reference sequence). V dropped 9 bases and J dropped 4 bases, with 18 bases sitting between them. The chain's CDR3 is CASTYQGSSTEAFF. CDR3 coding DNA: TGTGCCAGCACCTACCAGGGAAGTAGCACTGAAGCTTTCTTT.

J is TRBJ2-5 and V is TRBV5-1, with 7 bases identical to TRBD1. The CDR3 runs to 13 residues. Germline CDR1 SGHRS, CDR2 YFSETQ. V dropped 4 bases and J dropped 3; count of bases not matched to a gene: 3. CDR3 DNA: TGCGCCAGCAGCCCCACAGGGGAAGAGACCCAGTACTTC. It translates to CASSPTGEETQYF.

The chain joins TRBV29-1 to TRBJ1-2; weak D call: TRBD1 (5 bases). CDR1 SQVTM and CDR2 ANQGSEA come from the germline V gene. The V gene lost 3 bases and the J gene lost 6 bases, with 11 bases spanning the gap. The CDR3 length is 12 residues. The CDR3, as DNA: TGCAGCGTTGATGGCAGGGTTCATGGCTACACCTTC. The encoded protein is CSVDGRVHGYTF.

The table lists this clone with a few counts. V is TRBV23-1 and J is TRBJ1-2; D is possibly TRBD1 (6 bases). TRBV23-1 is an ORF, with its function uncertain. Trimming shortened V by 6 bases and J by 2 bases, and 7 bases separated the two germline ends. This CDR3 has 12 residues. The CDR3 bases are TGCGCCAGCAGGCAGGGGAACTATGGCTACACCTTC. Translating it yields CASRQGNYGYTF.

A few counts support this clone. The chain carries TRBV5-1 and TRBJ2-7; 10 bases map to TRBD2. CDR1 is SGHRS, CDR2 YFSETQ, per germline. V trimming: 4 bases; J trimming: 0 bases; junction bases outside the gene matches: 4. The CDR3 has 15 amino acids. CDR3 sequence (DNA): TGCGCCAGCAGCCCCGCTAGCGGGAGCTCCTACGAGCAGTACTTC. It translates to CASSPASGSSYEQYF.

The chain is built from TRBV7-9 and TRBJ1-2, with TRBD1 as a possible D gene (6 bases). Germline CDR1 and CDR2: SEHNR and FQNEAQ (reference sequence). The CDR3 is made up of 15 amino acids. The V end was cut by 0 bases, the J end by 8 bases, with 16 bases between. CDR3 amino acids: CASSLALTRGYGYTF. The CDR3, as DNA: TGTGCCAGCAGCTTAGCGCTAACCAGGGGTTACGGCTACACCTTC.

In its sample, this clone was seen once. V and J are TRBV3-1 (or the pseudogene TRBV3-2) and TRBJ2-7, with a tentative D call TRBD2 (7 bases). The V and J ends lost 3 bases and 3 bases respectively, with 12 bases between them. Germline V gene lookup returns CDR1 LGHDT and CDR2 YNNKEL (reference sequence). The CDR3 has 14 residues. CDR3 sequence: CASSHAGAVYEQYF. The CDR3 coding sequence is TGTGCCAGCAGCCACGCGGGGGCGGTCTACGAGCAGTACTTC.

V is TRBV14 and J is TRBJ2-5, with 8 bases matching TRBD1. CDR3 size: 14 residues. CDR1 and CDR2 from the germline V gene are SGHDN and FVKESK. The trim removed 2 bases at V and 6 bases at J, leaving 5 bases unmatched. The CDR3 reads CASSQQGAGKTQYF. For the CDR3, the DNA is TGTGCCAGCAGCCAACAGGGGGCGGGAAAGACCCAGTACTTC.

The chain employs TRBV25-1 and TRBJ2-3; D ambiguous. Per germline, CDR1 MGHDK and CDR2 SYGVNS. This CDR3 is built from 12 residues. Between the trimmed V and J ends, which lost 4 bases and 3 bases, there was a span of 5 bases. In DNA form, the CDR3 reads TGTGCCAGCAGTGGTACTACAGATACGCAGTATTTT. Translation gives CASSGTTDTQYF. The full variable domain, with the rest looked up from reference TRBV25-1 and TRBJ2-3, is EADIYQTPRYLVIGTGKKITLECSQTMGHDKMYWYQQDPGMELHLIHYSYGVNSTEKGDLSSESTVSRIRTEHFPLTLESARPSHTSQYLCASSGTTDTQYFGPGTRLTVL.

The V call is TRBV4-1, the J call TRBJ1-5; unclear D gene. The V end lost 4 bases, the J end lost 1 base, and 14 bases lay between the germline ends. Germline V gene lookup returns CDR1 MGHRA and CDR2 YSYEKL. The CDR3 runs to 16 residues. CDR3 amino acids: CASSRSPGESNQPQHF. CDR3 in DNA: TGCGCCAGCAGCCGGTCCCCGGGAGAGAGCAATCAGCCCCAGCATTTT.

The chain employs TRBV6-2 or TRBV6-3 and TRBJ1-2, with D hard to call. The germline V gene has CDR1 MNHEY and CDR2 SVGEGT. CDR3 length: 13 amino acids. Trimming removed 0 bases from V and 7 bases from J, with 9 bases in between. CDR3 amino acids: CASSYSISGGYTF. The CDR3 bases are TGTGCCAGCAGTTACTCGATCTCGGGTGGCTACACCTTC.

In its sample, this clone was seen once. The chain carries TRBV25-1 and TRBJ1-4; 9 bases are shared with TRBD1. Germline V gene sequence: CDR1 MGHDK, CDR2 SYGVNS. V was pared by 6 bases and J by 7 bases, with 6 bases of the junction left unmatched. The CDR3 loop spans 14 amino acids. As DNA, the CDR3 is TGTGCCAGCAGGGGGACAGGGTACGCTGAAAAACTGTTTTTT. It specifies CASRGTGYAEKLFF. Full variable domain (rest looked up from reference TRBV25-1 and TRBJ1-4): EADIYQTPRYLVIGTGKKITLECSQTMGHDKMYWYQQDPGMELHLIHYSYGVNSTEKGDLSSESTVSRIRTEHFPLTLESARPSHTSQYLCASRGTGYAEKLFFGSGTQLSVL.